These T cell receptor beta chains were read from a single sample in a study of T cell responses to AZD1222 COVID-19 vaccine. Here immunoSEQ multiplex PCR was the method, and the copy in TCRdb shows in-frame clones only, minus some. The sample yields 110,000 to 150,000 clones, roughly 90% seen once. The material sequenced was peripheral blood, taken on day 0 of AZD1222 vaccination. The receptors come from an adult in good health. CDR3s include the opening cysteine and the closing phenylalanine or tryptophan. Fields, in order: clone size, V gene, D gene, J gene, CDR3 protein, CDR3 DNA. D genes are given only for firm matches. Clone size appears in some rows only: once, few, many, or a class for an expanded clone.

clone size: -; V gene: TRBV2; D gene: -; J gene: TRBJ2-1; CDR3 protein: CARLDRKNEQFF; CDR3 DNA: TGTGCCAGGTTAGACAGGAAGAATGAGCAGTTCTTC
clone size: -; V gene: TRBV5-6; D gene: -; J gene: TRBJ2-7; CDR3 protein: CASSLDITGSTYSYEQYF; CDR3 DNA: TGTGCCAGCAGCTTGGATATTACAGGGAGTACATACTCCTACGAGCAGTACTTC
clone size: -; V gene: TRBV3-1/TRBV3-2; D gene: -; J gene: TRBJ1-1; CDR3 protein: CASSQGRDTEAFF; CDR3 DNA: TGTGCCAGCAGCCAGGGTCGTGACACTGAAGCTTTCTTT
clone size: -; V gene: TRBV24-1; D gene: -; J gene: TRBJ1-2; CDR3 protein: CATSPRQGAVGYTF; CDR3 DNA: TGTGCCACCAGCCCACGGCAGGGCGCGGTTGGCTACACCTTC
clone size: -; V gene: TRBV7-8; D gene: -; J gene: TRBJ2-1; CDR3 protein: CASSSLIDEQFF; CDR3 DNA: TGTGCCAGCAGCTCCCTTATCGATGAGCAGTTCTTC
clone size: -; V gene: TRBV6-5; D gene: -; J gene: TRBJ1-2; CDR3 protein: CASRRANYGYTF; CDR3 DNA: TGTGCCAGCAGGAGGGCCAACTATGGCTACACCTTC
clone size: -; V gene: TRBV19; D gene: -; J gene: TRBJ1-1; CDR3 protein: CASTTAGNTEAFF; CDR3 DNA: TGTGCCAGTACCACGGCGGGGAACACTGAAGCTTTCTTT
clone size: -; V gene: TRBV14; D gene: TRBD1; J gene: TRBJ1-3; CDR3 protein: CASSQIQGASGNTIYF; CDR3 DNA: TGTGCCAGCAGCCAGATACAGGGGGCTTCTGGAAACACCATATATTTT
clone size: -; V gene: TRBV27; D gene: -; J gene: TRBJ2-3; CDR3 protein: CASTPNFAGDTQYF; CDR3 DNA: TGTGCCAGCACCCCGAATTTCGCGGGAGATACGCAGTATTTT
clone size: -; V gene: TRBV14; D gene: -; J gene: TRBJ1-4; CDR3 protein: CASSQDPLLPGANEKLFF; CDR3 DNA: TGTGCCAGCAGCCAAGATCCCCTCCTGCCTGGGGCTAATGAAAAACTGTTTTTT
clone size: -; V gene: TRBV20-1; D gene: -; J gene: TRBJ2-7; CDR3 protein: CSASSGRQTYEQYF; CDR3 DNA: TGCAGTGCTAGTTCCGGGAGACAGACCTACGAGCAGTACTTC
clone size: -; V gene: TRBV10-3; D gene: -; J gene: TRBJ2-7; CDR3 protein: CAISVLEGAGRYEQYF; CDR3 DNA: TGTGCCATCAGTGTCTTGGAGGGAGCGGGTCGCTACGAGCAGTACTTC
clone size: -; V gene: TRBV6-5; D gene: -; J gene: TRBJ2-1; CDR3 protein: CASTSGDSYNEQFF; CDR3 DNA: TGTGCCAGCACCTCCGGGGATTCCTACAATGAGCAGTTCTTC
clone size: -; V gene: TRBV5-4; D gene: -; J gene: TRBJ2-3; CDR3 protein: CASDIRGVRGDTQYF; CDR3 DNA: TGTGCCAGCGACATTCGGGGAGTTCGGGGAGATACGCAGTATTTT
clone size: -; V gene: TRBV2; D gene: -; J gene: TRBJ2-7; CDR3 protein: CASSVAGTSYEQYF; CDR3 DNA: TGTGCCAGCAGTGTGGCTGGTACTTCCTACGAGCAGTACTTC
clone size: -; V gene: TRBV11-2; D gene: -; J gene: TRBJ2-7; CDR3 protein: CASSLDPSPYEQYF; CDR3 DNA: TGTGCCAGCAGCTTAGATCCTTCCCCCTACGAGCAGTACTTC
clone size: once; V gene: TRBV28; D gene: -; J gene: TRBJ1-5; CDR3 protein: CASSYPYSNQPQHF; CDR3 DNA: TGTGCCAGCAGTTACCCCTATAGCAATCAGCCCCAGCATTTT
clone size: few; V gene: TRBV6-6; D gene: TRBD1; J gene: TRBJ1-5; CDR3 protein: CASSSPGQGGNQPQHF; CDR3 DNA: TGTGCCAGCAGTTCCCCGGGACAGGGTGGCAATCAGCCCCAGCATTTT
clone size: -; V gene: TRBV6-2/TRBV6-3; D gene: TRBD2; J gene: TRBJ2-7; CDR3 protein: CASSYSVSSGSYEQYF; CDR3 DNA: TGTGCCAGCAGTTACTCTGTATCTAGCGGGAGTTACGAGCAGTACTTC
clone size: once; V gene: TRBV6-1; D gene: -; J gene: TRBJ2-7; CDR3 protein: CASSDRETGWYEQYF; CDR3 DNA: TGTGCCAGCAGTGACCGCGAAACGGGATGGTACGAGCAGTACTTC
clone size: -; V gene: TRBV25-1; D gene: TRBD1; J gene: TRBJ2-5; CDR3 protein: CASSPGQGEETQYF; CDR3 DNA: TGTGCCAGCAGTCCGGGACAGGGAGAAGAGACCCAGTACTTC
clone size: -; V gene: TRBV10-3; D gene: -; J gene: TRBJ2-3; CDR3 protein: CAISEQTDTQYF; CDR3 DNA: TGTGCCATCAGCGAACAGACAGATACGCAGTATTTT
clone size: few; V gene: TRBV5-3; D gene: TRBD2; J gene: TRBJ2-3; CDR3 protein: CARSYPTSGSPTDTQYF; CDR3 DNA: TGTGCCAGAAGCTATCCCACTAGCGGGAGTCCGACAGATACGCAGTATTTT
clone size: -; V gene: TRBV21-1; D gene: -; J gene: TRBJ2-1; CDR3 protein: CASSKAAGSNEQFF; CDR3 DNA: TGTGCCAGCAGCAAAGCGGCGGGATCCAATGAGCAGTTCTTC
clone size: -; V gene: TRBV5-6; D gene: TRBD1; J gene: TRBJ1-1; CDR3 protein: CASSRSPGTGTEAFF; CDR3 DNA: TGTGCCAGCAGCCGTTCCCCCGGGACAGGGACTGAAGCTTTCTTT
clone size: -; V gene: TRBV5-1; D gene: TRBD2; J gene: TRBJ2-1; CDR3 protein: CASSSLTSGHNEQFF; CDR3 DNA: TGCGCCAGCAGCTCACTTACTAGCGGGCACAATGAGCAGTTCTTC
clone size: -; V gene: TRBV5-1; D gene: TRBD1; J gene: TRBJ1-1; CDR3 protein: CASSPTRDSGVPMNTEAFF; CDR3 DNA: TGCGCCAGCAGCCCTACGCGGGACAGCGGGGTTCCCATGAACACTGAAGCTTTCTTT
clone size: once; V gene: TRBV3-1/TRBV3-2; D gene: TRBD2; J gene: TRBJ2-3; CDR3 protein: CASSQEVALAGITDTQYF; CDR3 DNA: TGTGCCAGCAGCCAAGAGGTGGCGCTAGCGGGAATCACAGATACGCAGTATTTT
clone size: -; V gene: TRBV9; D gene: -; J gene: TRBJ1-1; CDR3 protein: CASSSEGGATEAFF; CDR3 DNA: TGTGCCAGCAGCTCCGAGGGGGGAGCCACTGAAGCTTTCTTT
clone size: -; V gene: TRBV7-9; D gene: -; J gene: TRBJ1-4; CDR3 protein: CASSVSREKLFF; CDR3 DNA: TGTGCCAGCAGCGTAAGTCGGGAAAAACTGTTTTTT